This T cell receptor beta chain was captured in a study of blood T cell repertoires in COVID-19. Authors' data handling: Estimates of nucleated cell counts were drawn from the amplification of reference gene primers. Profiling relied on immunoSEQ multiplex PCR, and the TCRdb table lists in-frame clones only, not all of them. The D gene and trimming were derived from the DNA, and the V and J assignments and clone size from that table. This sample has some 150,000 clones, with around 81% found just once. The V and J ends lost 6 bases and 3 bases, in that order; junction bases with no gene match: 7. CDR3 size: 15 residues. Per germline, CDR1 WSHSY and CDR2 SAAADI.

The J gene is TRBJ1-5, the V gene TRBV10-2, with TRBD1 matching 8 bases. Material: peripheral blood. The sequence derives from a woman aged 40 to 55 with active or convalescent COVID-19. DNA of the CDR3: TGCGCCAGCAGGCATAAACAGGGGGACAATCAGCCCCAGCATTTT. Protein: CASRHKQGDNQPQHF.